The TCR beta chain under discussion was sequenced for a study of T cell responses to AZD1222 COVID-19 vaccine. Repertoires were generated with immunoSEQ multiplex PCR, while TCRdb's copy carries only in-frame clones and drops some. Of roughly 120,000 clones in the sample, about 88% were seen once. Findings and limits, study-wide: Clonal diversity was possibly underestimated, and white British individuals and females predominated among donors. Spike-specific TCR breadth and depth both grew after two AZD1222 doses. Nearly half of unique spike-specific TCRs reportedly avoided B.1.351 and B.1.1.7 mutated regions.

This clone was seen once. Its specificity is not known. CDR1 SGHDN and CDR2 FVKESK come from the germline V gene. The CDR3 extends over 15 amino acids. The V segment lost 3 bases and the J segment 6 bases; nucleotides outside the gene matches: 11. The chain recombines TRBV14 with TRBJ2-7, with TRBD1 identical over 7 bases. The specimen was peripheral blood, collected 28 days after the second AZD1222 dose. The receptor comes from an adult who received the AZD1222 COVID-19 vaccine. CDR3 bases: TGTGCCAGCAGCCATAGACAGGGTACTCTCTCCGAGCAGTACTTC. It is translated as CASSHRQGTLSEQYF.